The 24 T cell receptor beta chains reported below all come from one sample, sequenced in a study of human T cells and chemical hapten exposure. TCRdb fed the RACE reads into MiXCR, producing one record per CDR3 protein. The sample comprises about 380,000 distinct CDR3 sequences, more than 4.5% of which are singletons, and 2.6% rests with the top ten. Time point described: pre-sensitization, week 0. Sample treatment: therapeutic diphenylcyclopropenone sensitization with weekly scalp DPC. The specimen comprised whole blood, sampled in connection with sensitization to the hapten diphenylcyclopropenone (DPC). These receptors were taken from a woman between 45 and 60 years old with alopecia areata. Some clones in this sample may be carry-over from other donors' samples.

This clonotype was seen many times. The chain uses TRBV10-3 and TRBJ2-1, with TRBD1 matching over 7 bases. Trimming at V came to 8 bases and at J to 0 bases, leaving 7 bases not matched to a gene. There are 15 residues in the CDR3. Germline CDR1 ENHRY, CDR2 SYGVKD. This CDR3 is CAIATDRSSYNEQFF. The DNA for the CDR3 is TGTGCCATCGCCACGGACAGGAGCTCCTACAATGAGCAGTTCTTC.

This clonotype was seen repeatedly, ten times or more. The chain links TRBV7-9 to TRBJ2-3; a weak D match, TRBD2 (7 bases). The CDR3 loop spans 15 amino acids. In germline, CDR1 is SEHNR, CDR2 FQNEAQ (reference sequence). V was clipped by 10 bases and J by 3 bases, with 20 bases between them. CDR3 nucleotides: TGTGCCACCCTCCGATTGGGGGGGCCGACAGATACGCAGTATTTT. Protein: CATLRLGGPTDTQYF.

The chain couples TRBV6-5 to TRBJ2-3; 9 bases map to TRBD2. The CDR3 is made up of 17 amino acids. The ends lost 1 base at V and 3 bases at J; junction bases unmatched: 8. Germline V gene data show CDR1 as MNHEY and CDR2 as SVGAGI. CDR3 bases: TGTGCCAGCAGTTACTTTAGGCGGGGGGGCCGGACAGATACGCAGTATTTT. This codes for CASSYFRRGGRTDTQYF.

Many counts were recorded for this clonotype. The rearrangement links TRBV28 to TRBJ2-7; TRBD2 agrees at 9 bases. The CDR3 covers 15 residues. V dropped 7 bases and J dropped 5; count of bases not matched to a gene: 12. Germline CDR1 reads MDHEN; CDR2 reads SYDVKM. CDR3 bases: TGTGCCAGCACCGCCTCGCGCGGGGGGGCCCACGAGCAGTACTTC. It specifies CASTASRGGAHEQYF.

This clonotype was seen at least ten times. This rearrangement joins TRBV6-1 to TRBJ2-7, with TRBD2 matching 10 bases. CDR1 is MNHNS, CDR2 SASEGT, per germline. The CDR3 is 14 amino acids. The junction had 4 bases not matched to a gene; V was cut back by 6 bases and J by 2 bases. The CDR3 reads CASRIAGGAYEQYF. Here the CDR3 DNA reads TGTGCCAGCAGAATAGCGGGAGGCGCCTACGAGCAGTACTTC.

This clonotype has at least ten counts. V gene TRBV20-1 combines with J gene TRBJ2-6, with 12 bases fitting TRBD2. V lost 5 bases and J lost 1; bases outside the gene matches: 3. Germline V gene sequence: CDR1 DFQATT, CDR2 SNEGSKA (reference sequence). The CDR3 totals 16 residues. In DNA form, the CDR3 reads TGCAGTGCTTACCTAGCGGGAGGGTCTGGGGCCAACGTCCTGACTTTC. It specifies CSAYLAGGSGANVLTF.

This clonotype came up many times. This chain links TRBV4-3 with TRBJ2-1; D unresolved. The V and J ends lost 0 bases and 4 bases respectively, with 7 bases between them. The CDR3 sequence is 14 residues long. Per germline, CDR1 LGHNA and CDR2 YSLEER. CDR3 protein: CASSQDKGYNEQFF. Here the CDR3 DNA reads TGCGCCAGCAGCCAAGATAAGGGATACAATGAGCAGTTCTTC.

This clonotype was observed at least ten times. This rearrangement joins TRBV20-1 to TRBJ2-1; no definite D call. Germline assignment: CDR1 DFQATT and CDR2 SNEGSKA (reference sequence). V lost 3 bases to trimming and J lost 7 bases, with 19 bases between them. The CDR3 is 15 amino acids. The CDR3 sequence is CSARRLAGEGNEQFF. DNA for the CDR3: TGCAGTGCTAGGCGCCTCGCCGGAGAAGGGAATGAGCAGTTCTTC.

This clonotype was counted ten times or more. This chain joins TRBV6-2 or TRBV6-3 and TRBJ2-7; D might be TRBD2 (6 bases). Germline V CDR1 and CDR2: MNHEY, SVGEGT. The CDR3 runs 15 residues. Deletions cut 6 bases from V and 2 bases from J, with 17 bases between. The CDR3 sequence: CASSAEGAATYEQYF. Written as DNA, the CDR3 is TGTGCCAGCAGCGCGGAGGGAGCGGCGACCTACGAGCAGTACTTC.

The CDR3: CSLRAELGTQYF. As DNA, the CDR3 is TGCAGTCTTAGGGCCGAGCTTGGGACCCAGTACTTC. The chain recombines TRBV29-1 with TRBJ2-5; no definite D call. Germline CDR1 reads SQVTM; CDR2 reads ANQGSEA. The CDR3 is made up of 12 amino acids.

This clonotype was seen a few times. The V call is TRBV4-2, the J call TRBJ2-1, with TRBD1 as a possible D gene (5 bases). Trimming stripped 5 bases from V and 2 bases from J, with 7 bases between. CDR1 and CDR2 from the germline V gene are LGHNA and YNFKEQ. This CDR3 has 13 residues. The CDR3 DNA sequence: TGTGCCAGCAGCACGGACACCTACAATGAGCAGTTCTTC. As protein: CASSTDTYNEQFF.

A remark on this clonotype: A clone one base away is much larger, so this may be a read error. For the CDR3, the DNA is TGTGCCAGCAGCTTAGGATACCAGGAGGATAACCAGTACTTC. This encodes CASSLGYQEDNQYF. The chain has TRBV7-9 and TRBJ2-5, with TRBD2 as a possible D gene (5 bases). V dropped 1 base and J dropped 10 bases, with 16 bases sitting between them. Germline CDR1 SEHNR, CDR2 FQNEAQ (reference sequence). This CDR3 is built from 14 residues.

This clonotype occurred a few times. V gene TRBV6-1 combines with J gene TRBJ2-3; D is unresolved. The V end lost 2 bases, the J end lost 2 bases, and 11 bases lay between the germline ends. CDR1 and CDR2 from the germline V gene are MNHNS and SASEGT. This CDR3 is built from 15 residues. The CDR3: CASSEPPRFTDTQYF. CDR3 DNA sequence: TGTGCCAGCAGTGAACCCCCTCGTTTCACAGATACGCAGTATTTT.

This clonotype has just a few counts. The rearrangement joins TRBV13 to TRBJ2-1; the match to TRBD1 covers 10 bases. V shed 3 bases, J shed 7 bases, and the junction held 9 bases outside the gene matches. The CDR3 is made up of 16 amino acids. Germline V lookup: CDR1 PRHDT, CDR2 FYEKMQ (reference sequence). CDR3: CASSFSTGGNRNEQFF. Written as DNA, the CDR3 is TGTGCCAGCAGCTTTTCGACAGGGGGCAACAGGAATGAGCAGTTCTTC.

The sample holds many counts of this clonotype. The chain carries TRBV19 and TRBJ1-5, with D perhaps matching TRBD1 (6 bases). Germline lookup yields CDR1 LNHDA and CDR2 SQIVND (reference sequence). The CDR3 is 15 residues long. The ends were cut back, 6 bases at V and 7 bases at J, with 19 bases in the middle. CDR3 nucleotides: TGTGCCAGTAGCCTAAACAGGGAACTTCCACAGCCCCAGCATTTT. It is translated as CASSLNRELPQPQHF.

This clonotype was picked up many times. This rearrangement joins TRBV29-1 to TRBJ1-3, with a tentative D call TRBD1 (5 bases). V was trimmed by 6 bases and J by 0 bases, leaving 6 bases between them. The germline V gene encodes CDR1 SQVTM and CDR2 ANQGSEA. This CDR3 has 12 residues. This CDR3 reads CSVRASGNTIYF. The CDR3 DNA reads as TGCAGCGTCAGGGCCTCTGGAAACACCATATATTTT.

This clonotype was counted ten times or more. The chain links TRBV7-8 to TRBJ2-3, with 7 bases aligning to TRBD2. Looked up from germline, CDR1 is SGHVS and CDR2 is FQNEAQ. This CDR3 is built from 14 residues. V dropped 7 bases and J dropped 5; count of bases not matched to a gene: 9. This CDR3 reads CASTGGGRVDTQYF. As DNA, the CDR3 is TGTGCCAGCACTGGTGGTGGGAGGGTAGATACGCAGTATTTT.

This clonotype was counted between two and nine times. This chain joins TRBV6-2 or TRBV6-3 and TRBJ1-5; D not certain. CDR3 length equals 15 residues. The germline V gene encodes CDR1 MNHEY and CDR2 SVGEGT. The V and J ends lost 6 bases and 5 bases respectively, with 17 bases between them. The CDR3 coding sequence is TGTGCCAGCAGCCCGATGAGGCGGCTCGATCAGCCCCAGCATTTT. It codes for CASSPMRRLDQPQHF.

This clonotype appeared a few times. The V gene is TRBV5-1, the J gene TRBJ1-1; tentatively, D is TRBD1 (6 bases). This CDR3 is built from 14 residues. The ends were cut back, 5 bases at V and 2 bases at J, with 13 bases in the middle. CDR1 and CDR2 from the germline V gene are SGHRS and YFSETQ. This CDR3 is CASSSGHSNTEAFF. As DNA, the CDR3 is TGCGCCAGCAGTTCGGGACATAGTAACACTGAAGCTTTCTTT.

The table lists this clonotype with many counts. The chain recombines TRBV12-3 or TRBV12-4 with TRBJ2-6; D remains unclear. The CDR3 covers 15 residues. V shed 2 bases and J shed 0 bases, with 5 bases lying between them. For the CDR3, the DNA is TGTGCCAGCAGTTTATCGGCCTCTGGGGCCAACGTCCTGACTTTC. This gives the protein CASSLSASGANVLTF.

This clonotype has a handful of counts. This chain uses TRBV4-1 with TRBJ1-2; D may be TRBD1 (5 bases). This CDR3 region has 13 residues. V was pared by 0 bases and J by 8 bases, with 10 bases between. CDR1 and CDR2 (germline): MGHRA, YSYEKL. The CDR3 is CASSQESGAGYTF. CDR3 nucleotide sequence: TGCGCCAGCAGCCAAGAGTCTGGGGCCGGCTACACCTTC.

This clonotype has just a few counts. V usage is TRBV7-9 and J usage is TRBJ2-7; 8 bases align to TRBD2. The CDR3 runs to 16 residues. V trimming: 2 bases; J trimming: 1 base; junction bases outside the gene matches: 7. CDR1 and CDR2 from the germline V gene are SEHNR and FQNEAQ (reference sequence). As DNA, the CDR3 is TGTGCCAGCAGCTTATTTGTGACTAGCGCATCCTACGAGCAGTACTTC. Its protein product is CASSLFVTSASYEQYF. Drawing the rest from reference TRBV7-9 and TRBJ2-7, the complete variable domain is DTGVSQNPRHKITKRGQNVTFRCDPISEHNRLYWYRQTLGQGPEFLTYFQNEAQLEKSRLLSDRFSAERPKGSFSTLEIQRTEQGDSAMYLCASSLFVTSASYEQYFGPGTRLTVT.

V usage is TRBV7-2 and J usage is TRBJ2-7; 10 nucleotides line up with TRBD1. Trimming at V came to 5 bases and at J to 7 bases, leaving 8 bases not matched to a gene. CDR1 and CDR2 (germline): SGHTA, FQGNSA. The CDR3 extends over 14 amino acids. CDR3 loop: CASSLRTGGREQYF. CDR3 in DNA: TGTGCCAGCAGCCTCCGGACAGGGGGAAGGGAGCAGTACTTC.

V gene TRBV2 combines with J gene TRBJ2-3; D remains ambiguous. The CDR3 loop spans 16 amino acids. V gave up 1 base and J gave up 0 bases, with 11 bases separating them. Germline-derived CDR1 and CDR2 are SNHLY and FYNNEI. CDR3 coding DNA: TGTGCCAGCAGTGAAGGGCAGCACTCTAGCACAGATACGCAGTATTTT. Its translation is CASSEGQHSSTDTQYF.